The 9 T cell receptor beta chains presented below share a single source sample, sequenced in a study of CD8+CD57+ T cells in acquired aplastic anemia. TCR beta VDJ combinations and CDR3 sequences were profiled from genomic DNA. A single record per CDR3 protein comes from TCRdb applying MiXCR to the reads. The sample carries about 95,000 distinct CDR3 sequences, 65% to 70% recorded once. Patients selected for sequencing had displayed CD8+CD57+ cell expansion by flow cytometry. The specimen sequenced was sorted CD4+, CD8+, or CD8+CD57+ T cells (not recorded which) from PBMCs. The receptors originated from a human donor with aplastic anemia.

The rearrangement links TRBV12-3 or TRBV12-4 to TRBJ1-6; TRBD1 matches at 8 bases. This CDR3 comprises 15 residues. V lost 4 bases, J lost 8 bases, and 7 bases stayed unmatched. CDR3 in DNA: TGTGCCAGCAGTTCTGGACAGGGCTACGATTCACCCCTCCACTTT. This encodes CASSSGQGYDSPLHF.

CDR3 coding DNA: TGTGCCAGCAGTGTAGGCAGGGGGCTAGACGAGCAGTACTTC. This translates into CASSVGRGLDEQYF. The rearrangement uses TRBV2 and TRBJ2-7; 8 bases align to TRBD1. V lost 4 bases to trimming and J lost 5 bases; unmatched junction nucleotides: 7. Germline values: CDR1 SNHLY, CDR2 FYNNEI. This CDR3 is built from 14 residues.

The V and J genes are TRBV10-1 and TRBJ2-1; a weak D match, TRBD2 (6 bases). This CDR3 is built from 14 residues. Germline V gene sequence: CDR1 WNHNN, CDR2 SYGVQD (reference sequence). V lost 4 bases, J lost 5 bases, and 12 bases lay in between. Here the CDR3 reads CASSVERAHNEQFF. In DNA, the CDR3 is TGCGCCAGCAGTGTGGAGCGGGCCCACAATGAGCAGTTCTTC.

The rearrangement links TRBV5-1 to TRBJ2-7; no clear D gene. Germline V gene data show CDR1 as SGHRS and CDR2 as YFSETQ. The V end was cut by 4 bases, the J end by 5 bases, with 4 bases between. The CDR3 is made up of 10 amino acids. The CDR3, as DNA: TGCGCCAGCAGCAGGAACGAGCAGTACTTC. Its translation: CASSRNEQYF.

The rearrangement uses TRBV29-1 and TRBJ2-7; D may be TRBD1 (5 bases). Germline CDR1 and CDR2: SQVTM and ANQGSEA. The CDR3 totals 11 residues. The ends were cut back, 7 bases at V and 7 bases at J, with 14 bases in the middle. CDR3 sequence reads: CSGGHTREQYF. In nucleotides, the CDR3 is TGCAGCGGGGGCCATACGAGGGAGCAGTACTTC.

This chain links TRBV20-1 with TRBJ2-7; tentatively, D is TRBD1 (5 bases). The V gene's germline CDR1 is DFQATT and CDR2 SNEGSKA (reference sequence). This CDR3 contains 15 residues. Trimming removed 2 bases at V and 0 bases at J, with 14 bases between. The CDR3 is CSARPDSQNSYEQYF. CDR3 in DNA: TGCAGTGCTAGACCCGACAGCCAAAACTCCTACGAGCAGTACTTC.

The chain carries TRBV29-1 and TRBJ1-4; D gene unclear. The ends were cut back, 7 bases at V and 1 base at J, with 13 bases in the middle. The V gene's germline CDR1 is SQVTM and CDR2 ANQGSEA. The CDR3 contains 14 residues. CDR3: CSGRYSLTNEKLFF. The CDR3 DNA sequence: TGCAGCGGTAGATACAGCCTAACTAATGAAAAACTGTTTTTT.

The rearrangement joins TRBV2 to TRBJ1-3, with 10 bases that match TRBD1. CDR3 length equals 15 residues. Trimming removed 6 bases from V and 3 bases from J; junction bases left unmatched: 5. Germline CDR1 reads SNHLY; CDR2 reads FYNNEI. CDR3 in amino acids: CASRRGQGYGNTIYF. CDR3 DNA: TGTGCCAGCAGGCGGGGACAGGGGTATGGAAACACCATATATTTT.

The gene calls are TRBV15 and TRBJ2-3; 7 bases are a match to TRBD1. The CDR3 covers 15 residues. Germline values: CDR1 LNHNV, CDR2 YYDKDF (reference sequence). With V trimmed by 4 bases and J by 0 bases, 4 bases remained unmatched. CDR3 DNA: TGTGCCACCAGCACCGGGACAGTGAGCACAGATACGCAGTATTTT. Translated: CATSTGTVSTDTQYF.